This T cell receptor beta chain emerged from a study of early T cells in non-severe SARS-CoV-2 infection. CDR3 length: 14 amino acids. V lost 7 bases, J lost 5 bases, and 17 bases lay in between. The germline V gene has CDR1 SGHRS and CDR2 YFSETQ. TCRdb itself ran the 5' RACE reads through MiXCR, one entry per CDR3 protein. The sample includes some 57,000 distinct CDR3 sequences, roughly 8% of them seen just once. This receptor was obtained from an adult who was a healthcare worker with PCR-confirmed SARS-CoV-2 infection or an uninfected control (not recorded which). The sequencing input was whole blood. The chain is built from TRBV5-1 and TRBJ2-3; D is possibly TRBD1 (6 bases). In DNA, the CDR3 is TGCGCCAGCGCTTCGGAACAGGGTCTAGATACGCAGTATTTT. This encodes CASASEQGLDTQYF. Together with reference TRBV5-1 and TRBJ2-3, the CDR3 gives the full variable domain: KAGVTQTPRYLIKTRGQQVTLSCSPISGHRSVSWYQQTPGQGLQFLFEYFSETQRNKGNFPGRFSGRQFSNSRSEMNVSTLELGDSALYLCASASEQGLDTQYFGPGTRLTVL.